This T cell receptor (beta chain) was observed in a study of T cell responses to AZD1222 COVID-19 vaccine. Sequencing was performed with immunoSEQ multiplex PCR; in TCRdb, only in-frame clones are kept and a portion is missing. The data contain about 110,000 clones, nearly 90% of them seen just once; the ten biggest clones take up roughly 3.2%. Comments on this clone: Its antigen is undetermined.

Overall study results and limits: There were mostly white British donors and more females than males, and clonal diversity was possibly underestimated. Researchers report vaccine-associated CD4 TCRs spanning spike, with dominance at 160-218 and 743-854.

This clonotype was sampled from an adult in good health. Sequencing was performed on peripheral blood, taken on day 0 of AZD1222 vaccination.

The CDR3 nucleotides read TGTGCCAGCCACTCCCCAGGGGGCAATTCACCCCTCCACTTT. It specifies CASHSPGGNSPLHF. The chain recombines TRBV28 with TRBJ1-6; TRBD1 matches 8 bases. The junction had 7 bases not matched to a gene; V was cut back by 8 bases and J by 7 bases. Germline V CDR1 and CDR2: MDHEN, SYDVKM. CDR3 length: 14 amino acids.